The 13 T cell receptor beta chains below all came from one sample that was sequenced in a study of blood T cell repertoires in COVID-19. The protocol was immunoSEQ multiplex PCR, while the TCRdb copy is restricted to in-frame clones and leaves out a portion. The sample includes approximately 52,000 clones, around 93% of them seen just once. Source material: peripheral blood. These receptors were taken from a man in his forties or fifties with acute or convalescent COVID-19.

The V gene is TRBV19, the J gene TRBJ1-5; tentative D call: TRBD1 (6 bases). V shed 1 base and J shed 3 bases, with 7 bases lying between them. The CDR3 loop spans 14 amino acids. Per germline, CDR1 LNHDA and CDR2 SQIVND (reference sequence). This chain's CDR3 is CASSIGTVNQPQHF. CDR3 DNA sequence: TGTGCCAGTAGTATAGGGACAGTCAATCAGCCCCAGCATTTT.

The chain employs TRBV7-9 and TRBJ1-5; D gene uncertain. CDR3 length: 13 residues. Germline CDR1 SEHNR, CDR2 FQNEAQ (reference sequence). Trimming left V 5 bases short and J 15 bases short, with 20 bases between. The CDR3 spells CASSHDREGDPHF. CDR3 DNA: TGTGCCAGCAGCCATGACCGGGAGGGAGATCCGCATTTT.

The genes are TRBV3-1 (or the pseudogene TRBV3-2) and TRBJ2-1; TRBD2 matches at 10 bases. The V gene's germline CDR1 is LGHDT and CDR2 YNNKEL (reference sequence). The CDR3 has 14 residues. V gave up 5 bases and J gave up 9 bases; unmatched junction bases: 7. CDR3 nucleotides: TGTGCCAGCAGCTTTAGCGGGGGGCGGAGTGAGCAGTTCTTC. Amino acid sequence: CASSFSGGRSEQFF.

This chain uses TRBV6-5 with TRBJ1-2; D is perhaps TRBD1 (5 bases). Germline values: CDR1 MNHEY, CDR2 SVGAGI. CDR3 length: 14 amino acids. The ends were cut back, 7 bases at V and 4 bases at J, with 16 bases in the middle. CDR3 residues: CASTPTGNFYGYTF. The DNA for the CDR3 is TGTGCCAGCACCCCCACAGGAAACTTCTATGGCTACACCTTC.

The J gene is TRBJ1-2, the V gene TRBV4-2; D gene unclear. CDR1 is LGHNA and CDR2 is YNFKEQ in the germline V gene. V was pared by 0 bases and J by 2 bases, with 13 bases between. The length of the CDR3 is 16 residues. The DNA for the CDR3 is TGTGCCAGCAGCCAAGATCGATGGACTGAAAACTATGGCTACACCTTC. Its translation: CASSQDRWTENYGYTF.

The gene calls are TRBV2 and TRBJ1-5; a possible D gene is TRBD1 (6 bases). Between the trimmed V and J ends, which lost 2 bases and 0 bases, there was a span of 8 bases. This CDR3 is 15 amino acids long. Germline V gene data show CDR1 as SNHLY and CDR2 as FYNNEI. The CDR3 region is CASSEIGGSNQPQHF. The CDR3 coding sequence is TGTGCCAGCAGTGAAATAGGGGGTAGCAATCAGCCCCAGCATTTT.

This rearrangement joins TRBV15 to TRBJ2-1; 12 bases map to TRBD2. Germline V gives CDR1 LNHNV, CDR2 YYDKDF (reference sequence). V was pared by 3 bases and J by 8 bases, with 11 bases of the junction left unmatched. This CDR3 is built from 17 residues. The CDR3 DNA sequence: TGTGCCACCAGCAGTCACGAGACTAGCGGGGGCGGGGATGAGCAGTTCTTC. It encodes CATSSHETSGGGDEQFF.

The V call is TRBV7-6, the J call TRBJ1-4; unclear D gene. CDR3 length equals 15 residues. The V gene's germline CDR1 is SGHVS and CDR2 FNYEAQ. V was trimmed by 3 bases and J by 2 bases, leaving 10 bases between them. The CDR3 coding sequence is TGTGCCAGCAGCTTGATGGCCGGGACTAATGAAAAACTGTTTTTT. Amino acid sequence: CASSLMAGTNEKLFF.

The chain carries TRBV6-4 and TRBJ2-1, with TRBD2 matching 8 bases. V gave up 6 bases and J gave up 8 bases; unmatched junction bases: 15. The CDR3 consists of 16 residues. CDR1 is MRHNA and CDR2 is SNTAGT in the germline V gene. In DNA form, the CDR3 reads TGTGCCAGCAGAACAACTTCGGGCGGGGGGTTCGATGAGCAGTTCTTC. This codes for CASRTTSGGGFDEQFF.

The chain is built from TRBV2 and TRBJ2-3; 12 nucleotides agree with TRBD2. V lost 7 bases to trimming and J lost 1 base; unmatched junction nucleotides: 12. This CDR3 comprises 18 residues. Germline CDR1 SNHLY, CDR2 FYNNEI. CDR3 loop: CASTPVLAGGPGTDTQYF. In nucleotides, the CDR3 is TGTGCCAGCACCCCCGTGCTAGCGGGGGGGCCCGGCACAGATACGCAGTATTTT.

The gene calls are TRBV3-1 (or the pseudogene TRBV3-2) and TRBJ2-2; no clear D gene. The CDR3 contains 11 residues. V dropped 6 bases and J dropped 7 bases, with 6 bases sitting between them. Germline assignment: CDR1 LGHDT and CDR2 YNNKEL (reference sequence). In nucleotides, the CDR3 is TGTGCCAGCAGATCCGTCGGGGAGCTGTTTTTT. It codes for CASRSVGELFF.

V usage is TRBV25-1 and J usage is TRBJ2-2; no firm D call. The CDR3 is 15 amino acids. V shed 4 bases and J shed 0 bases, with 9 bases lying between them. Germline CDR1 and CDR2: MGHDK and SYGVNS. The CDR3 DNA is TGTGCCAGCAGTGCCCTGCGGACGAACACCGGGGAGCTGTTTTTT. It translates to CASSALRTNTGELFF. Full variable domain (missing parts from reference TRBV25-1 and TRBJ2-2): EADIYQTPRYLVIGTGKKITLECSQTMGHDKMYWYQQDPGMELHLIHYSYGVNSTEKGDLSSESTVSRIRTEHFPLTLESARPSHTSQYLCASSALRTNTGELFFGEGSRLTVL.

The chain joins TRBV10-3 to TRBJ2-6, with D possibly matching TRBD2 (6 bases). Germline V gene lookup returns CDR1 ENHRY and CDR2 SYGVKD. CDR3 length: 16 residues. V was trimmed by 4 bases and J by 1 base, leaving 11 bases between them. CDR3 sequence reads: CAISVAAGSGANVLTF. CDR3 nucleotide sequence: TGTGCCATCAGTGTTGCCGCGGGATCTGGGGCCAACGTCCTGACTTTC.